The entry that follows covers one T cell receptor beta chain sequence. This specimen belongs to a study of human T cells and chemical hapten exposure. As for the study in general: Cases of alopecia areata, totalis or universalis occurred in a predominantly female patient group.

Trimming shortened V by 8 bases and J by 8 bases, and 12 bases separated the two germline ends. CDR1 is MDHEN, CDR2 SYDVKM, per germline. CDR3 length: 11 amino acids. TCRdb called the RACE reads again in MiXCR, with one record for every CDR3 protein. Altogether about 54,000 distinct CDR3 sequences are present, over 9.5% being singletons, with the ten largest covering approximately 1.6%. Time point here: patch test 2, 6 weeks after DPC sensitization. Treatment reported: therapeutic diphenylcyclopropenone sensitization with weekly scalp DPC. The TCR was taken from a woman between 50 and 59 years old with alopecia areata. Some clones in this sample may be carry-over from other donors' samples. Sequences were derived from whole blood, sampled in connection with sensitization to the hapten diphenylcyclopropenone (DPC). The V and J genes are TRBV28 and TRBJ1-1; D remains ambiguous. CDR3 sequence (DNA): TGTGCCAGCCTTCACCGGCGAGAAGCTTTCTTT. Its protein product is CASLHRREAFF.